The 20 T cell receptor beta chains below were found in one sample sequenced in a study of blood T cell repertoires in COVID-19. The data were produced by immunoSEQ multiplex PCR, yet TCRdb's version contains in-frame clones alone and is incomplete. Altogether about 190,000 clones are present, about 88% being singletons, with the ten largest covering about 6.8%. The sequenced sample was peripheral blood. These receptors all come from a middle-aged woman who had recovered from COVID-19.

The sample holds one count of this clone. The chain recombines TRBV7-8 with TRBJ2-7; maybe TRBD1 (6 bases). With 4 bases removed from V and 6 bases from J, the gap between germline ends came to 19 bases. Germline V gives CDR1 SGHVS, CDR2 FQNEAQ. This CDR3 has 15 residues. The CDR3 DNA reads TGTGCCAGCAGCTCCCCGACAGGCACTACCCTCGAGCAGTACTTC. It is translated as CASSSPTGTTLEQYF.

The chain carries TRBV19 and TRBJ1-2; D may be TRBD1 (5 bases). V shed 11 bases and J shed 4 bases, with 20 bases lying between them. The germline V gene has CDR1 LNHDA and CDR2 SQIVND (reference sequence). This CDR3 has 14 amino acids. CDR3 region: CASVQGGLVYGYTF. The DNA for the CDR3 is TGTGCCTCGGTCCAGGGCGGATTGGTCTATGGCTACACCTTC.

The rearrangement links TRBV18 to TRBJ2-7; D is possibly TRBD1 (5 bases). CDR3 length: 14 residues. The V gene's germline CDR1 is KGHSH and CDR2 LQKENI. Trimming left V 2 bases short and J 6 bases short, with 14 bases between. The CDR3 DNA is TGTGCCAGCTCACCAGGGCAGGGATTCCGCGAGCAGTACTTC. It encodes CASSPGQGFREQYF.

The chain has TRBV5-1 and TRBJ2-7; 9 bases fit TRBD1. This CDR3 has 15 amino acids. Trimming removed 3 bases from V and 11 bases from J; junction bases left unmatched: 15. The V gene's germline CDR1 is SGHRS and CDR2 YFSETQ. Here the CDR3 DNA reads TGCGCCAGCAGCTCACAACCTGAGACAGGGGGTCATGAGTACTTC. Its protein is CASSSQPETGGHEYF. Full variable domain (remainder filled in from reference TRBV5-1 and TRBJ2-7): KAGVTQTPRYLIKTRGQQVTLSCSPISGHRSVSWYQQTPGQGLQFLFEYFSETQRNKGNFPGRFSGRQFSNSRSEMNVSTLELGDSALYLCASSSQPETGGHEYFGPGTRLTVT.

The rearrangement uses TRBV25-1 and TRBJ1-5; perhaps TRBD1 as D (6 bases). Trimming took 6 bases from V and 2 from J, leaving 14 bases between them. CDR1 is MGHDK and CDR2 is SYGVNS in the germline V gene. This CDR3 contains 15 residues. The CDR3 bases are TGTGCCAGCAGCCAAACAGGGATAGGCAATCAGCCCCAGCATTTT. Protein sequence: CASSQTGIGNQPQHF.

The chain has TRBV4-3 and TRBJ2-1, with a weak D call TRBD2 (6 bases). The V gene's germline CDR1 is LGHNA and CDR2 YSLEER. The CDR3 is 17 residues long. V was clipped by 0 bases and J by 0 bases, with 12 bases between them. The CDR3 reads CASSQEPSVSSYNEQFF. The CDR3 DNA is TGCGCCAGCAGCCAAGAGCCTAGCGTAAGCTCCTACAATGAGCAGTTCTTC.

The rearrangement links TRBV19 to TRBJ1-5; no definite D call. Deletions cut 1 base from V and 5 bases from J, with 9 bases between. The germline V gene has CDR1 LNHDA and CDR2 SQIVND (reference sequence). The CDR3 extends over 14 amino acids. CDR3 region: CASSIGGMDQPQHF. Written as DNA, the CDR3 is TGTGCCAGTAGTATAGGAGGGATGGATCAGCCCCAGCATTTT.

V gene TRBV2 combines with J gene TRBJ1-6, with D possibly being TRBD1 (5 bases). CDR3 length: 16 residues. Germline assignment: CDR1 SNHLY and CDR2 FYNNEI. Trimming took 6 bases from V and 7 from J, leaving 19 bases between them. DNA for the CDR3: TGTGCCAGCAGGATAGGGGTCGGGGGAAGCAATTCACCCCTCCACTTT. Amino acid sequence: CASRIGVGGSNSPLHF. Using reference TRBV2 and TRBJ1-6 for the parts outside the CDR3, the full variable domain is EPEVTQTPSHQVTQMGQEVILRCVPISNHLYFYWYRQILGQKVEFLVSFYNNEISEKSEIFDDQFSVERPDGSNFTLKIRSTKLEDSAMYFCASRIGVGGSNSPLHFGNGTRLTVT.

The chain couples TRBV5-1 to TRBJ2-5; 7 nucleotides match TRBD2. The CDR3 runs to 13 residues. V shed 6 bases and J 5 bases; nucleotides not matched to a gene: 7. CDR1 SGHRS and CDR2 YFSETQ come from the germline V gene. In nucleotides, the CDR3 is TGCGCCAGCACTACCCTGGGGGGGGAGACCCAGTACTTC. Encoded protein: CASTTLGGETQYF. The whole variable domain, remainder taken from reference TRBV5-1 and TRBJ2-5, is KAGVTQTPRYLIKTRGQQVTLSCSPISGHRSVSWYQQTPGQGLQFLFEYFSETQRNKGNFPGRFSGRQFSNSRSEMNVSTLELGDSALYLCASTTLGGETQYFGPGTRLLVL.

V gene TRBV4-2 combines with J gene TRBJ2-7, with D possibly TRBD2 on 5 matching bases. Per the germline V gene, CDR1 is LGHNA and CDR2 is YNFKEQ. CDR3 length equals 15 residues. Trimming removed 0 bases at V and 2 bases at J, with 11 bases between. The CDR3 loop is CASSQDPAGTYEQYF. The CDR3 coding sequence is TGTGCCAGCAGCCAAGATCCCGCCGGGACCTACGAGCAGTACTTC.

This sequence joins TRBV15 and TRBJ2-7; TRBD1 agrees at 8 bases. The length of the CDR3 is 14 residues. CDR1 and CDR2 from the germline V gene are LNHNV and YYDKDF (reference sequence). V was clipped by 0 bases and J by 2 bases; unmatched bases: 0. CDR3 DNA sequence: TGTGCCACCAGCAGAGACAGGGGGCCCTACGAGCAGTACTTC. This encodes CATSRDRGPYEQYF.

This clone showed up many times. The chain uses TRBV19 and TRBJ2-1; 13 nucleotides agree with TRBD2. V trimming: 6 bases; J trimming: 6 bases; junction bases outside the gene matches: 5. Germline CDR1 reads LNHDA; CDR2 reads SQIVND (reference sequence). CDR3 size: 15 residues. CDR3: CASRRTSGSLNEQFF. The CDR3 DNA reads TGTGCCAGTAGGAGGACTAGCGGGAGCCTCAATGAGCAGTTCTTC.

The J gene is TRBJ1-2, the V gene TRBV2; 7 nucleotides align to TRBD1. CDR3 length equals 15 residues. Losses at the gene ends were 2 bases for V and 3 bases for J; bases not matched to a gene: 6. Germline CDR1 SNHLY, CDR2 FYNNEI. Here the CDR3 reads CASSEPTGIDYGYTF. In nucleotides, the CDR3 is TGTGCCAGCAGTGAACCGACAGGGATCGACTATGGCTACACCTTC.

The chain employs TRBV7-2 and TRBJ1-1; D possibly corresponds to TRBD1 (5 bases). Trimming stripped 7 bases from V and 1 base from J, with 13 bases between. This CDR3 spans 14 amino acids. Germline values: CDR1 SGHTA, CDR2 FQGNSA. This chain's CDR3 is CASNEQGGNTEAFF. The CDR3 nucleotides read TGTGCCAGCAACGAGCAGGGTGGGAACACTGAAGCTTTCTTT. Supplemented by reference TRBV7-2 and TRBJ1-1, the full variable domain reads GAGVSQSPSNKVTEKGKDVELRCDPISGHTALYWYRQSLGQGLEFLIYFQGNSAPDKSGLPSDRFSAERTGGSVSTLTIQRTQQEDSAVYLCASNEQGGNTEAFFGQGTRLTVV.

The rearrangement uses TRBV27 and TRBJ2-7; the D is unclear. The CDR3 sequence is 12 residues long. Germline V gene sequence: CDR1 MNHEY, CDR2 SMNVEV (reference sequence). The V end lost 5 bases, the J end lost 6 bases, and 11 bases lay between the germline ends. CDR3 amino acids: CASSPPTPEQYF. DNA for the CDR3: TGTGCCAGCAGTCCCCCGACTCCCGAGCAGTACTTC.

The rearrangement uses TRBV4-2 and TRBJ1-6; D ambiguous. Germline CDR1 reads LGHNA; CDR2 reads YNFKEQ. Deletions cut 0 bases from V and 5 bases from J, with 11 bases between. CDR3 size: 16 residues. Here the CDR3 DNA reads TGTGCCAGCAGCCAAGAAGGCCGGGTCCATAATTCACCCCTCCACTTT. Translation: CASSQEGRVHNSPLHF.

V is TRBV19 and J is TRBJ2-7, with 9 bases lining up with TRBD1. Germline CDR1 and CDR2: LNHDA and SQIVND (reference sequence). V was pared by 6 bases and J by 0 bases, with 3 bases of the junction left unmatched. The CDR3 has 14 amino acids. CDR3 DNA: TGTGCCAGTAGATCGACAGGGGGCTCCTACGAGCAGTACTTC. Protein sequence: CASRSTGGSYEQYF. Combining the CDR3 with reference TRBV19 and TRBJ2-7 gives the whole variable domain DGGITQSPKYLFRKEGQNVTLSCEQNLNHDAMYWYRQDPGQGLRLIYYSQIVNDFQKGDIAEGYSVSREKKESFPLTVTSAQKNPTAFYLCASRSTGGSYEQYFGPGTRLTVT.

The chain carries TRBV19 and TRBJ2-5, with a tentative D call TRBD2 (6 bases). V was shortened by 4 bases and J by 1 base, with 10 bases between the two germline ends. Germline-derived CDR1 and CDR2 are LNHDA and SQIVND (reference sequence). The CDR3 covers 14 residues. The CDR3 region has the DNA TGTGCCAGTAGTACCTCGGGGGTCCAAGAGACCCAGTACTTC. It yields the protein CASSTSGVQETQYF.

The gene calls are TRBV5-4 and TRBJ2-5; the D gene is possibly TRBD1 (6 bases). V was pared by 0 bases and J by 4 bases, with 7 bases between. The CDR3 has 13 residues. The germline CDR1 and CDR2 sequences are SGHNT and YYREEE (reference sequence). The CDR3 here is CASSLARGETQYF. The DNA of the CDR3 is TGTGCCAGCAGCTTGGCCAGGGGAGAGACCCAGTACTTC.

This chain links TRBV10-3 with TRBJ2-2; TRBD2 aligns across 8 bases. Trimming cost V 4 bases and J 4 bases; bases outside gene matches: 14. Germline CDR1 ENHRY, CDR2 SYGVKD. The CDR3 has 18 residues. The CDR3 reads CAISVSTGGAGVTGELFF. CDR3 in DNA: TGTGCCATCAGTGTTTCGACAGGCGGAGCGGGGGTCACCGGGGAGCTGTTTTTT.